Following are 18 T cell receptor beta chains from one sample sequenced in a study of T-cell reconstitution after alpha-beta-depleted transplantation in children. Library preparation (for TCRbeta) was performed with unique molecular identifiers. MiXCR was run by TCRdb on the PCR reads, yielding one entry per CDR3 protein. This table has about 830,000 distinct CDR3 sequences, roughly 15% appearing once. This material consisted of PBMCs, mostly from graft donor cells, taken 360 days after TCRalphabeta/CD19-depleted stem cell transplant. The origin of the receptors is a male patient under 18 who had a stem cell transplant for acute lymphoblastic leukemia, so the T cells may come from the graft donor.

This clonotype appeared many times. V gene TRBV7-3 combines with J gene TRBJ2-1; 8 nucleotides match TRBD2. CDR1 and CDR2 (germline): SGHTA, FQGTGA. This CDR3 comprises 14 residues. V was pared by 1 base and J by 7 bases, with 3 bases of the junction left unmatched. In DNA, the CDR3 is TGTGCCAGCAGCTTAAGTCCTAGCGGGAATGAGCAGTTCTTC. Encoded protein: CASSLSPSGNEQFF.

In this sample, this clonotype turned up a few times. CDR3 coding DNA: TGTGCCAGCAGTAGAGCGAACACCGGGGAGCTGTTTTTT. Amino acids: CASSRANTGELFF. The chain is built from TRBV12-3 or TRBV12-4 and TRBJ2-2; no firm D call. With 5 bases removed from V and 0 bases from J, the gap between germline ends came to 4 bases. This CDR3 comprises 13 residues.

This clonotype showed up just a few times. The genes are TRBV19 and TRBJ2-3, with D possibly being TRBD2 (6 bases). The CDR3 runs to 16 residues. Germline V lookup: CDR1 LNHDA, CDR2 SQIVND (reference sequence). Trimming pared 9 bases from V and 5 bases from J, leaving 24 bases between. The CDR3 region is CASRWGRPGRGDTQYF. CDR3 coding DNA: TGTGCCAGCCGTTGGGGGAGGCCTGGGAGAGGAGATACGCAGTATTTT.

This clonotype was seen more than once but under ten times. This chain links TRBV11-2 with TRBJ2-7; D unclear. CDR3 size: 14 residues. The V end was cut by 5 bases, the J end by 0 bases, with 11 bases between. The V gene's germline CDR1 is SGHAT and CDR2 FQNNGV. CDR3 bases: TGTGCCAGCAGCCGTATTTGGGGCTCCTACGAGCAGTACTTC. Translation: CASSRIWGSYEQYF.

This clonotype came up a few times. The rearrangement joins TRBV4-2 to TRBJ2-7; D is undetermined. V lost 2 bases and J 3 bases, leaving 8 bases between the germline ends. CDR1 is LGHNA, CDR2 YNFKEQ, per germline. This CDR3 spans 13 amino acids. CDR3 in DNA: TGTGCCAGCAGCCAACGTCTGGGCTACGAGCAGTACTTC. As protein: CASSQRLGYEQYF.

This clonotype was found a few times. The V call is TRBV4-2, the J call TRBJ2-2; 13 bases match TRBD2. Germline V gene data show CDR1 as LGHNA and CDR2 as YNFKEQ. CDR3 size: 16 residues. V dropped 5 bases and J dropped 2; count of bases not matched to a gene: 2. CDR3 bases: TGTGCCAGCAGCAAGGGACTAGCGGGAAACACCGGGGAGCTGTTTTTT. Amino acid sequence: CASSKGLAGNTGELFF.

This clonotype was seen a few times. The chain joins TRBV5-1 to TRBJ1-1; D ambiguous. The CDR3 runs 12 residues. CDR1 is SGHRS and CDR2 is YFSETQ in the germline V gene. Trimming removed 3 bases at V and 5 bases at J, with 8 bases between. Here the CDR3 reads CASSSDSTEAFF. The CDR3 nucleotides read TGCGCCAGCAGCTCCGATTCGACTGAAGCTTTCTTT.

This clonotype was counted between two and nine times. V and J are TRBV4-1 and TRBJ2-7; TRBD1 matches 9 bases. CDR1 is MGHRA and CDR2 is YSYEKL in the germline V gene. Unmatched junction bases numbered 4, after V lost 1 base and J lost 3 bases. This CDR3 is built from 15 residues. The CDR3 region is CASSQATGGNYEQYF. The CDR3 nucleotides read TGCGCCAGCAGCCAAGCTACAGGGGGCAACTACGAGCAGTACTTC.

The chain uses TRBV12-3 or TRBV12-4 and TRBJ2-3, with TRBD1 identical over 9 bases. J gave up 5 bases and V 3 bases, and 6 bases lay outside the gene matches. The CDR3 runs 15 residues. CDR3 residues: CASSFGTGLRDTQYF. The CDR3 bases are TGTGCCAGCAGTTTTGGGACAGGGTTGAGAGATACGCAGTATTTT.

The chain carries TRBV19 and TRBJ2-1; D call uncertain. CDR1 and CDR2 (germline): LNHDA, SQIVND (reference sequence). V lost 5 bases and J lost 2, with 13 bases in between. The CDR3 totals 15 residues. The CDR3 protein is CASSPEDRPYNEQFF. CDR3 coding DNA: TGTGCCAGTAGTCCCGAGGATCGCCCCTACAATGAGCAGTTCTTC. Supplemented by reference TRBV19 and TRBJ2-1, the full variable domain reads DGGITQSPKYLFRKEGQNVTLSCEQNLNHDAMYWYRQDPGQGLRLIYYSQIVNDFQKGDIAEGYSVSREKKESFPLTVTSAQKNPTAFYLCASSPEDRPYNEQFFGPGTRLTVL.

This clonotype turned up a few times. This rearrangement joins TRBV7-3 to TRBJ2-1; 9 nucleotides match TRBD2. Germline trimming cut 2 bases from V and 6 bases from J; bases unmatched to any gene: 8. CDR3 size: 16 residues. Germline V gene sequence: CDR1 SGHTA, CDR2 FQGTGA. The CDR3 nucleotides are TGTGCCAGCAGCTTACCACCCGGGACTAGCATCAATGAGCAGTTCTTC. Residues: CASSLPPGTSINEQFF. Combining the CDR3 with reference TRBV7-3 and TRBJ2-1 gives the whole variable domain GAGVSQTPSNKVTEKGKYVELRCDPISGHTALYWYRQSLGQGPEFLIYFQGTGAADDSGLPNDRFFAVRPEGSVSTLKIQRTERGDSAVYLCASSLPPGTSINEQFFGPGTRLTVL.

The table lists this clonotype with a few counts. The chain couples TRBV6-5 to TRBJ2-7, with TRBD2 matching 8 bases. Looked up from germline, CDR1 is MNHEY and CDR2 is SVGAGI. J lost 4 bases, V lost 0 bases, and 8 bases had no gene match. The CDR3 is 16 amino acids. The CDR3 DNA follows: TGTGCCAGCAGTTACTCGGCGGGGGGTAGGGGATACGAGCAGTACTTC. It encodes CASSYSAGGRGYEQYF.

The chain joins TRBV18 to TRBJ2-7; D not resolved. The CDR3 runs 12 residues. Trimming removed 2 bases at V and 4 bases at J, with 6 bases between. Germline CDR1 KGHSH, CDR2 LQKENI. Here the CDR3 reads CASSPDLYEQYF. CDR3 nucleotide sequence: TGTGCCAGCTCACCAGACTTATACGAGCAGTACTTC. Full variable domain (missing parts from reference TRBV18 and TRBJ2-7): NAGVMQNPRHLVRRRGQEARLRCSPMKGHSHVYWYRQLPEEGLKFMVYLQKENIIDESGMPKERFSAEFPKEGPSILRIQQVVRGDSAAYFCASSPDLYEQYFGPGTRLTVT.

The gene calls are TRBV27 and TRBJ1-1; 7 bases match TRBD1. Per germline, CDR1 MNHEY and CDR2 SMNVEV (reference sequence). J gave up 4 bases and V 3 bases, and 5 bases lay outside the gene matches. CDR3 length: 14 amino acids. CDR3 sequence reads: CASSFSSGGTEAFF. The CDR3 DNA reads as TGTGCCAGCAGTTTCTCGTCAGGGGGCACTGAAGCTTTCTTT.

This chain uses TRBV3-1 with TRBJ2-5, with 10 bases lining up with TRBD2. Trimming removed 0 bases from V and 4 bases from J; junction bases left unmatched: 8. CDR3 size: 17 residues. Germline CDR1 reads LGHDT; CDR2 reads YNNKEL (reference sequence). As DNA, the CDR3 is TGTGCCAGCAGCCAAGATGCCAGCGGGAGGGCCTTAGAGACCCAGTACTTC. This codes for CASSQDASGRALETQYF.

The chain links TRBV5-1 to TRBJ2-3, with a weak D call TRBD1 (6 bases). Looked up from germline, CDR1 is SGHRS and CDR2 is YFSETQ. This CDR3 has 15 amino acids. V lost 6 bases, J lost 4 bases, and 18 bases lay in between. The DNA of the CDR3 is TGCGCCAGCAAGGGGGAACTAACGGGACCAGATACGCAGTATTTT. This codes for CASKGELTGPDTQYF.

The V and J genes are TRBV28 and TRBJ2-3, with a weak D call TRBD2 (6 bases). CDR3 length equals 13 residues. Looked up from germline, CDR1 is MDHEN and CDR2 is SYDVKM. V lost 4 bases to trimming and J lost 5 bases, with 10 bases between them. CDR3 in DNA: TGTGCCAGCAGTTCTAGCGCGGTAGATACGCAGTATTTT. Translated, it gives CASSSSAVDTQYF.

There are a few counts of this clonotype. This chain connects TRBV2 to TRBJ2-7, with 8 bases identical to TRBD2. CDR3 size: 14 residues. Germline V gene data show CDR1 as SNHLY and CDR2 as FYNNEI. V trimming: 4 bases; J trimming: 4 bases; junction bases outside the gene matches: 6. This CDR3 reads CASSGREERYEQYF. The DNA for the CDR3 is TGTGCCAGCAGTGGGCGGGAGGAGAGGTACGAGCAGTACTTC. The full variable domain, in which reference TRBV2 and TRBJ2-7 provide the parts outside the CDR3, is EPEVTQTPSHQVTQMGQEVILRCVPISNHLYFYWYRQILGQKVEFLVSFYNNEISEKSEIFDDQFSVERPDGSNFTLKIRSTKLEDSAMYFCASSGREERYEQYFGPGTRLTVT.